The 21 T cell receptor beta chains below were found in one sample sequenced in a study of T-cell reconstitution after alpha-beta-depleted transplantation in children. As it was prepared, the TCRbeta library received unique molecular identifiers. TCRdb independently ran MiXCR on the PCR reads; one entry per CDR3 protein. This sample has hundreds of thousands of distinct CDR3 sequences, with around 13% found just once. Here the sequenced sample was PBMCs, taken before TCRalphabeta/CD19-depleted stem cell transplant. Every receptor here comes from a girl aged 2 to 10 with congenital amegakaryocytic thrombocytopenia, due to receive a stem cell transplant.

This clonotype was recorded at least ten times. The gene calls are TRBV20-1 and TRBJ2-7; D gene unclear. CDR1 is DFQATT, CDR2 SNEGSKA, per germline (reference sequence). This CDR3 has 14 amino acids. V lost 3 bases, J lost 7 bases, and 19 bases lay in between. This CDR3 is CSASAFPLLTEQYF. CDR3 DNA: TGCAGTGCTAGTGCTTTTCCCCTGCTTACTGAGCAGTACTTC.

The rearrangement uses TRBV5-1 and TRBJ2-1; 8 nucleotides match TRBD2. The length of the CDR3 is 20 residues. The V segment lost 4 bases and the J segment 7 bases; nucleotides outside the gene matches: 25. CDR1 is SGHRS and CDR2 is YFSETQ in the germline V gene. The CDR3 DNA is TGCGCCAGCAGCCTGGGTTTTCCCAGCCAAAGGGTACTAGCGGAGAATGAGCAGTTCTTC. Encoded protein: CASSLGFPSQRVLAENEQFF.

This clonotype was seen more than once but under ten times. This CDR3 reads CAISEGLAGGSYNEQFF. The CDR3 bases are TGTGCCATCAGTGAGGGACTAGCGGGAGGCTCCTACAATGAGCAGTTCTTC. V and J are TRBV10-3 and TRBJ2-1; 14 positions match TRBD2. This CDR3 has 17 residues. The V and J ends lost 2 bases and 0 bases, in that order; junction bases with no gene match: 0. Germline CDR1 reads ENHRY; CDR2 reads SYGVKD.

About this clonotype: This may arise from a read error, as a much more abundant clone is one base away. The genes are TRBV20-1 and TRBJ1-5; weak D call: TRBD1 (5 bases). The germline V gene has CDR1 DFQATT and CDR2 SNEGSKA (reference sequence). The CDR3 has 15 residues. This chain's CDR3 is CSAGRGAYSSQPQHF. As DNA, the CDR3 is TGCAGTGCGGGGAGGGGAGCTTATAGCAGTCAGCCCCAGCATTTT.

This rearrangement joins TRBV20-1 to TRBJ2-5; D uncertain. Germline assignment: CDR1 DFQATT and CDR2 SNEGSKA (reference sequence). The CDR3 covers 13 residues. V was pared by 1 base and J by 3 bases, with 9 bases between. This chain's CDR3 is CSARGSPKETQYF. The CDR3 nucleotides are TGCAGTGCTAGAGGGAGCCCAAAAGAGACCCAGTACTTC.

This clonotype showed up many times. This sequence joins TRBV12-3 or TRBV12-4 and TRBJ2-7; perhaps D is TRBD1 or TRBD2 (5 bases each). The ends were cut back, 8 bases at V and 1 base at J, with 9 bases in the middle. CDR3 length: 12 amino acids. The CDR3 coding sequence is TGTGCCAGCGGGGACCCTTCCTACGAGCAGTACTTC. Protein sequence: CASGDPSYEQYF.

There are a few counts of this clonotype. The chain uses TRBV7-9 and TRBJ2-7; D might be TRBD2 (5 bases). Per germline, CDR1 SEHNR and CDR2 FQNEAQ (reference sequence). The CDR3 loop spans 16 amino acids. V dropped 5 bases and J dropped 4 bases, with 21 bases sitting between them. CDR3 sequence: CASSTQHEGARYEQYF. The DNA of the CDR3 is TGTGCCAGCAGCACCCAACACGAGGGAGCGAGGTACGAGCAGTACTTC.

This clonotype has ten or more counts. This CDR3 reads CASGLTSVNNEQFF. In DNA form, the CDR3 reads TGCGCCAGCGGTTTGACTAGCGTCAACAATGAGCAGTTCTTC. The chain links TRBV5-1 to TRBJ2-1; 8 nucleotides align to TRBD2. The CDR3 runs 14 residues. Germline loops: CDR1 SGHRS, CDR2 YFSETQ. The junction had 8 bases not matched to a gene; V was cut back by 7 bases and J by 5 bases.

This chain uses TRBV5-1 with TRBJ1-2; D not certain. Trimming left V 3 bases short and J 4 bases short, with 16 bases between. Per the germline V gene, CDR1 is SGHRS and CDR2 is YFSETQ. The CDR3 is made up of 15 amino acids. The chain's CDR3 is CASSSYTGSFYGYTF. The CDR3 DNA is TGCGCCAGCAGCTCATATACCGGGTCCTTCTATGGCTACACCTTC.

At least ten counts were recorded for this clonotype. The V call is TRBV10-3, the J call TRBJ2-2; D may be TRBD1 (5 bases). Germline loops: CDR1 ENHRY, CDR2 SYGVKD. V gave up 4 bases and J gave up 2 bases, with 11 bases separating them. CDR3 size: 15 residues. The CDR3 reads CAISVGQGNTGELFF. The CDR3 DNA follows: TGTGCCATCAGTGTAGGGCAGGGTAACACCGGGGAGCTGTTTTTT.

The rearrangement joins TRBV6-5 to TRBJ2-1; a possible D gene is TRBD2 (5 bases). V was trimmed by 6 bases and J by 5 bases, leaving 17 bases between them. The CDR3 is 15 residues long. Germline loops: CDR1 MNHEY, CDR2 SVGAGI. This CDR3 is CASSSPRTGNNEQFF. The DNA for the CDR3 is TGTGCCAGCAGCTCCCCGAGAACCGGGAACAATGAGCAGTTCTTC.

A note on this clonotype: The junction differs from germline at one of its ends, possibly a read error. This chain uses TRBV5-5 with TRBJ2-1; the match to TRBD2 covers 8 bases. The CDR3 is 16 amino acids. CDR1 is SGHKS and CDR2 is YYEKEE in the germline V gene (reference sequence). DNA of the CDR3: TGTGCCAGCAGCGCGCCGCCGGGACTAGGGGCCAATGAGCAGCTCTTC. Translation: CASSAPPGLGANEQLF. Full variable domain (outside the CDR3, taken from reference TRBV5-5 and TRBJ2-1): DAGVTQSPTHLIKTRGQQVTLRCSPISGHKSVSWYQQVLGQGPQFIFQYYEKEERGRGNFPDRFSARQFPNYSSELNVNALLLGDSALYLCASSAPPGLGANEQLFGPGTRLTVL.

The genes are TRBV7-2 and TRBJ1-5; the D is unclear. The CDR3 loop spans 16 amino acids. In germline, CDR1 is SGHTA, CDR2 FQGNSA. V lost 3 bases to trimming and J lost 0 bases, with 12 bases between them. The CDR3 loop reads CASSLSTGYSNQPQHF. CDR3 bases: TGTGCCAGCAGCTTGAGTACGGGATATAGCAATCAGCCCCAGCATTTT.

In its sample, this clonotype was seen many times. This sequence joins TRBV29-1 and TRBJ2-1, with 8 bases matching TRBD2. The CDR3 extends over 15 amino acids. CDR1 is SQVTM and CDR2 is ANQGSEA in the germline V gene. The V gene end was trimmed by 6 bases and the J gene end by 1 base; junction bases not matched to a gene: 8. The CDR3 protein is CSVASGSASYNEQFF. Written as DNA, the CDR3 is TGCAGCGTCGCGAGCGGGAGCGCTTCCTACAATGAGCAGTTCTTC.

This rearrangement joins TRBV20-1 to TRBJ2-3, with TRBD2 as a possible D gene (6 bases). Germline V gene data show CDR1 as DFQATT and CDR2 as SNEGSKA (reference sequence). The CDR3 has 16 amino acids. The V end lost 1 base, the J end lost 2 bases, and 16 bases lay between the germline ends. DNA of the CDR3: TGCAGTGCTAGAGGTACCGGGACTCCCAACACAGATACGCAGTATTTT. Translated, it gives CSARGTGTPNTDTQYF.

This clonotype has a count of ten or more. The CDR3 DNA reads TGCAGCGTTGTGGTAGGGACATACGAATACGAGCAGTACTTC. This translates into CSVVVGTYEYEQYF. The chain has TRBV29-1 and TRBJ2-7; a weak D match, TRBD1 (6 bases). Trimming stripped 4 bases from V and 4 bases from J, with 17 bases between. The CDR3 runs 14 residues. Germline CDR1 and CDR2: SQVTM and ANQGSEA.

V usage is TRBV27 and J usage is TRBJ2-7, with D possibly matching TRBD1 (6 bases). Trimming cost V 6 bases and J 3 bases, with 18 bases left between them. The CDR3 loop spans 15 amino acids. Looked up from germline, CDR1 is MNHEY and CDR2 is SMNVEV (reference sequence). The CDR3 region has the DNA TGTGCCAGCAGGTTTAATCCCTCAGGGGTCTACGAGCAGTACTTC. Protein sequence: CASRFNPSGVYEQYF.

This clonotype was found a few times. This chain links TRBV7-2 with TRBJ2-7; 14 bases are a match to TRBD2. V lost 3 bases to trimming and J lost 6 bases; unmatched junction nucleotides: 7. This CDR3 comprises 16 residues. Looked up from germline, CDR1 is SGHTA and CDR2 is FQGNSA. The CDR3 region has the DNA TGTGCCAGCAGCTTCGGACTAGCGGGAGGTAGTCGCGAGCAGTACTTC. It yields the protein CASSFGLAGGSREQYF.

This clonotype was found many times. This chain connects TRBV20-1 to TRBJ2-4; tentative D call: TRBD2 (5 bases). V was pared by 3 bases and J by 0 bases, with 9 bases between. Germline V gene sequence: CDR1 DFQATT, CDR2 SNEGSKA (reference sequence). The CDR3 spans 14 residues. The CDR3 region is CSASRGLAKNIQYF. CDR3 sequence (DNA): TGCAGTGCTAGCCGGGGTCTAGCCAAAAACATTCAGTACTTC.

This clonotype came up many times. Here the CDR3 reads CASSNKDGTSGIYQETQYF. The DNA of the CDR3 is TGTGCCAGCAGCAATAAGGATGGGACTAGCGGGATATACCAAGAGACCCAGTACTTC. The rearrangement uses TRBV21-1 and TRBJ2-5; the table's TRBD2 call for D was not verified on the DNA. TRBV21-1 corresponds to a pseudogene. The CDR3 loop spans 19 amino acids.

This clonotype was seen many times. The V gene is TRBV10-3, the J gene TRBJ1-2; D is perhaps TRBD1 (6 bases). Trimming removed 2 bases at V and 0 bases at J, with 10 bases between. Looked up from germline, CDR1 is ENHRY and CDR2 is SYGVKD. CDR3 size: 15 residues. The CDR3 here is CAISEGQRTNYGYTF. DNA of the CDR3: TGTGCCATCAGTGAGGGACAGAGGACTAACTATGGCTACACCTTC.